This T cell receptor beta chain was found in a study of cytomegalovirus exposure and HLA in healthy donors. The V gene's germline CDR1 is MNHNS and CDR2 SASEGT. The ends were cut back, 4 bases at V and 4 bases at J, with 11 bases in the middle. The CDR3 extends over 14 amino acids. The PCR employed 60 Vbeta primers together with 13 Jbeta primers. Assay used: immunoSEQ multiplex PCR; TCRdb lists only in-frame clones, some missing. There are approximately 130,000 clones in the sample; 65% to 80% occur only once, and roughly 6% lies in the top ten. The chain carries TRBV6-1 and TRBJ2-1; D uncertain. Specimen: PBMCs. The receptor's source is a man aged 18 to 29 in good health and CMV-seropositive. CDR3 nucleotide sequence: TGTGCCAGCAGTGTACAGTGGGTTTACAATGAGCAGTTCTTC. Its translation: CASSVQWVYNEQFF.